The rows below give T cell receptor beta chains drawn from one sample of a study of beta chain features in type 1 diabetes. Assay: immunoSEQ multiplex PCR; the TCRdb copy retains only in-frame clones and omits some. The data show under 55,000 clones, roughly two fifths seen once. The sample was Tregs from blood. The receptors stem from a man under 40 with type 1 diabetes. The CDR3 runs from the conserved cysteine through the conserved F or W. The order of the fields is clone size, J gene, D gene, V gene, CDR3 DNA, CDR3 protein. The D gene is left open where the match is weak. Part of the rows lack a size; the others show once, few, many or a class for expanded clones.

abundance: .
j_gene: TRBJ2-1
d_gene: TRBD1
v_gene: TRBV4-2
CDR3nt: TGTGCCAGCAGCCAAGACCCCGGACAGGGTGAGCAGTTCTTC
CDR3aa: CASSQDPGQGEQFF

abundance: few
j_gene: TRBJ1-3
d_gene: .
v_gene: TRBV28
CDR3nt: TGTGCCAGCTCTAAGGGAAACACCATATATTTT
CDR3aa: CASSKGNTIYF

abundance: .
j_gene: TRBJ1-4
d_gene: .
v_gene: TRBV28
CDR3nt: TGTGCCAGCAGTGACGGGACAACCCGGGGAAAACTGTTTTTT
CDR3aa: CASSDGTTRGKLFF

abundance: .
j_gene: TRBJ2-5
d_gene: .
v_gene: TRBV20-1
CDR3nt: TGCAGTGCTTTAGAAGAGACCCAGTACTTC
CDR3aa: CSALEETQYF

abundance: few
j_gene: TRBJ1-2
d_gene: TRBD1
v_gene: TRBV7-9
CDR3nt: TGTGCCAGCAGCCTCCGGGACAGAAGGGGCTACACCTTC
CDR3aa: CASSLRDRRGYTF

abundance: .
j_gene: TRBJ2-7
d_gene: TRBD1
v_gene: TRBV7-9
CDR3nt: TGTGCCAGCAGCTCCCTTTCGGTTAATAGGGACAGATACTACGAGCAGTACTTC
CDR3aa: CASSSLSVNRDRYYEQYF

abundance: .
j_gene: TRBJ1-2
d_gene: .
v_gene: TRBV28
CDR3nt: TGTGCCAGCAGCCGATCAATAGACAGGTATCATGGCTACACCTTC
CDR3aa: CASSRSIDRYHGYTF

abundance: .
j_gene: TRBJ2-7
d_gene: .
v_gene: TRBV4-3
CDR3nt: TGCGCCAGCAGCCGAGTGCCAACGCCCGCGAGCGAGCAGTACTTC
CDR3aa: CASSRVPTPASEQYF

abundance: .
j_gene: TRBJ2-3
d_gene: .
v_gene: TRBV7-6
CDR3nt: TGTGCCAGCAGCTTACAGGGCATTCGCACAGATACGCAGTATTTT
CDR3aa: CASSLQGIRTDTQYF

abundance: few
j_gene: TRBJ1-1
d_gene: TRBD1
v_gene: TRBV29-1
CDR3nt: TGCAGCGTTGCGGGACAGGAGAACACTGAAGCTTTCTTT
CDR3aa: CSVAGQENTEAFF

abundance: once
j_gene: TRBJ2-5
d_gene: .
v_gene: TRBV7-2
CDR3nt: TGTGCCAGCAGCTTATATCTGATACGGAGGACCCAGTACTTC
CDR3aa: CASSLYLIRRTQYF

abundance: .
j_gene: TRBJ2-7
d_gene: TRBD1
v_gene: TRBV10-3
CDR3nt: TGTGCCATCAGTGGAGGACAGGGGGGATGGTACGAGCAGTACTTC
CDR3aa: CAISGGQGGWYEQYF

abundance: once
j_gene: TRBJ2-1
d_gene: .
v_gene: TRBV20-1
CDR3nt: TGCAGTGGGTCGGGGAACGATGAGCAGTTCTTC
CDR3aa: CSGSGNDEQFF

abundance: .
j_gene: TRBJ2-5
d_gene: TRBD1
v_gene: TRBV6-1
CDR3nt: TGTGCCAGCAGTGCATTAAGTCAGGGGGCGAGGGAAGAGACCCAGTACTTC
CDR3aa: CASSALSQGAREETQYF

abundance: .
j_gene: TRBJ2-2
d_gene: .
v_gene: TRBV5-1
CDR3nt: TGCGCCAGCAGCTCCGGGACACAGGTGGCCGGGGAGCTGTTTTTT
CDR3aa: CASSSGTQVAGELFF

abundance: .
j_gene: TRBJ1-2
d_gene: TRBD1
v_gene: TRBV5-8
CDR3nt: TGTGCCAGCAGGAGGGGGACAGCCCATGGCTACACCTTC
CDR3aa: CASRRGTAHGYTF

abundance: few
j_gene: TRBJ2-3
d_gene: .
v_gene: TRBV2
CDR3nt: TGTGCCAGCAGGACTGCCGTCGATACGCAGTATTTT
CDR3aa: CASRTAVDTQYF

abundance: .
j_gene: TRBJ2-7
d_gene: TRBD2
v_gene: TRBV7-2
CDR3nt: TGTGCCAGCAGCCCCACTAGCGGGAATGGCTACGAGCAGTACTTC
CDR3aa: CASSPTSGNGYEQYF

abundance: .
j_gene: TRBJ1-4
d_gene: .
v_gene: TRBV28
CDR3nt: TGTGCCAGCAGTCCCGGAGGCAATGAAAAACTGTTTTTT
CDR3aa: CASSPGGNEKLFF

abundance: .
j_gene: TRBJ2-5
d_gene: TRBD2
v_gene: TRBV5-1
CDR3nt: TGCGCCAGCAGCGTGACTAGCGGGAGTTCCGAGACCCAGTACTTC
CDR3aa: CASSVTSGSSETQYF

abundance: few
j_gene: TRBJ2-7
d_gene: TRBD1
v_gene: TRBV28
CDR3nt: TGTGCCAGCAGAAGGGGTGGGACAGGAGCCTACGAGCAGTACTTC
CDR3aa: CASRRGGTGAYEQYF

abundance: .
j_gene: TRBJ2-1
d_gene: .
v_gene: TRBV7-2
CDR3nt: TGTGCCAGCAGCTTAGAGGGAGTCAGGAATGAGCAGTTCTTC
CDR3aa: CASSLEGVRNEQFF

abundance: once
j_gene: TRBJ2-6
d_gene: .
v_gene: TRBV9
CDR3nt: TGTGCCTCCGGGGCAGGGGTGTCTGGGGCCAACGTCCTGACTTTC
CDR3aa: CASGAGVSGANVLTF

abundance: .
j_gene: TRBJ2-2
d_gene: TRBD2
v_gene: TRBV7-9
CDR3nt: TGTGCCAGCAGCCTACCAGCGGGAGTTCCCGGGGAGCTGTTTTTT
CDR3aa: CASSLPAGVPGELFF

abundance: few
j_gene: TRBJ2-7
d_gene: TRBD1
v_gene: TRBV4-3
CDR3nt: TGCGCCAGCAGCCAAATACAGGGGGGCGAGCAGTACTTC
CDR3aa: CASSQIQGGEQYF

abundance: once
j_gene: TRBJ2-1
d_gene: TRBD2
v_gene: TRBV10-3
CDR3nt: TGTGCCATCAGCACTAGCGGGTCGTCTGGTGAGCAGTTCTTC
CDR3aa: CAISTSGSSGEQFF